Described below is a single T cell receptor (beta chain) sequence and its context. The method was immunoSEQ multiplex PCR; TCRdb's version includes in-frame clones alone and lacks a portion of them. The sample contains about 680,000 clones, around four fifths of which appear only once. The sample belongs to a study of shared clonotypes between healthy human individuals. CDR3 length: 18 amino acids. Trimming removed 11 bases at V and 2 bases at J, with 28 bases between. Per the germline V gene, CDR1 is LNHDA and CDR2 is SQIVND (reference sequence). In the CD4+ fraction, cells were divided into CD45RA+ naive and CD45RA-negative memory subsets.

Sequences were obtained from memory CD4+ T cells sorted from blood. The subset is: CD45RA-negative fraction. This sequence originates from a woman aged 30 to 39 in good health. The chain has TRBV19 and TRBJ1-5; the D gene is possibly TRBD1 (6 bases). In DNA, the CDR3 is TGTGCCGCGGGAGGGGGGTCTACAGGGTTCTTTGGCAATCAGCCCCAGCATTTT. This codes for CAAGGGSTGFFGNQPQHF.